This record covers a single T cell receptor beta chain. Antigen specificity is unknown. Deletions cut 0 bases from V and 4 bases from J, with 12 bases between. CDR1 is GTSNPN and CDR2 is SVGIG in the germline V gene (reference sequence). The CDR3 is made up of 14 amino acids. PCR primers comprised 60 Vbeta and 13 Jbeta primers. This table comes from immunoSEQ multiplex PCR, and its TCRdb copy is limited to in-frame clones, with some not included. The sample comprises fewer than 200,000 clones, around 80% of which are singletons, and less than 0.65% rests with the top ten. This specimen comes from a study of cytomegalovirus exposure and HLA in healthy donors. Findings and caveats of the study: It was approximately 150 TCR beta chains that were listed as cytomegalovirus-associated.

The sequenced sample was PBMCs. This sequence was found in a woman aged 45-60 years in good health and CMV-seronegative. The chain combines TRBV30 with TRBJ2-5; D possibly corresponds to TRBD2 (5 bases). CDR3 in DNA: TGTGCCTGGAGTGTACGCGGAGGAGGAGAGACCCAGTACTTC. This translates into CAWSVRGGGETQYF.